The entry below describes one T cell receptor (beta chain). Its antigen is unknown. The authors ran a second PCR of about 6 to 11 cycles using a sample-barcoded 5' primer and a J-beta primer mix. In TCRdb, the 5' RACE reads were re-called with MiXCR into one record per CDR3 protein. The sample holds under 1,000,000 distinct CDR3 sequences; 35% to 60% are singletons and the top ten take less than 20%. The sample comes from a study of blood T cells in healthy people across ages. General study points: The study regarded diversity estimates from one million T cells as underestimates.

Germline CDR1 reads SGHTA; CDR2 reads FQGNSA. CDR3 size: 18 residues. V was pared by 0 bases and J by 1 base, with 8 bases of the junction left unmatched. The clonotype comes from a man older than 75 in good health. The rearrangement joins TRBV7-2 to TRBJ2-5; TRBD2 matches 10 bases. Sequenced: blood. Here the CDR3 DNA reads TGTGCCAGCAGCTTAGCGACTAGCGGGCCCATATGCCAAGAGACCCAGTACTTC. Translated: CASSLATSGPICQETQYF.